Listed here is a single T cell receptor beta chain. Antigen: not known. CDR3 length: 17 amino acids. Trimming cost V 0 bases and J 3 bases; bases outside gene matches: 10. The germline V gene encodes CDR1 LGHNA and CDR2 YNFKEQ. The entry originates in a study of cytomegalovirus exposure and HLA in healthy donors. Study-wide findings and caveats: Clonal expansion, a later analysis showed, was greater in HLA-associated TCR beta chains than in equally common others.

The PCR ran on 60 Vbeta and 13 Jbeta primers. The authors' processing: In a later analysis, 60 million to 90 million unique TCR beta chains included roughly 11 million shared by two or more donors. Produced via immunoSEQ multiplex PCR; TCRdb's table is partial and in-frame only. V and J calls and clone size follow that table, whereas D and trimming were derived from the DNA. The data show about 200,000 clones, roughly 80% seen once. The donors (healthy individuals) were bone marrow donors. Unrecorded immune exposures were likely, despite nominal health at sampling. The TCR sequence derives from a man aged 30-40 years in good health and CMV-seronegative. This sequence joins TRBV4-2 and TRBJ2-7; 8 bases agree with TRBD2. Sequencing input: PBMCs. The CDR3 loop reads CASSQESVAGNIYEQYF. The CDR3 nucleotides read TGTGCCAGCAGCCAAGAATCGGTAGCGGGGAATATCTACGAGCAGTACTTC.